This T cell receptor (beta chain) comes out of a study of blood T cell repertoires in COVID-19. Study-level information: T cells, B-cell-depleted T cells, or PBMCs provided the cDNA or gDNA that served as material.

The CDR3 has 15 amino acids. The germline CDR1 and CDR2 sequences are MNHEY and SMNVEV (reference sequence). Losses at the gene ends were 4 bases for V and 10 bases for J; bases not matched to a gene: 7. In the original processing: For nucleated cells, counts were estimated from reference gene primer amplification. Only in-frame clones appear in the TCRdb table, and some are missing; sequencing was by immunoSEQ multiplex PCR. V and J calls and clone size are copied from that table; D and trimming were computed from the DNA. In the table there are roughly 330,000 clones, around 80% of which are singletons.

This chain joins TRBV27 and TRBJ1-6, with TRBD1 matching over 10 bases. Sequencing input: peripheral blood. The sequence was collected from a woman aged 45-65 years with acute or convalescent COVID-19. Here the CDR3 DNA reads TGTGCCAGCAGTTCCCCCGGACAGGGGGACTCACCCCTCCACTTT. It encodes CASSSPGQGDSPLHF.